This T cell receptor beta chain was captured by sequencing in a study of shared clonotypes between healthy human individuals. About the study: Donors had three CD4 naive, three CD4 memory, two CD8 naive and one CD8 memory plate apiece. General study points: Tissues were not sampled, only blood, and their repertoires likely differ. For naive CD4 cells, roughly 4.8% of clonotypes were shared across a few donors.

CDR1 is SGHVS and CDR2 is FNYEAQ in the germline V gene. This CDR3 contains 15 residues. Between the trimmed V and J ends, which lost 4 bases and 6 bases, there was a span of 16 bases. In regard to this clone: Its antigen is undetermined.

Sequencing was performed with immunoSEQ multiplex PCR; in TCRdb, only in-frame clones are kept and a portion is missing. The sample contains about 2.2 million clones, about 94% of which appear only once. Selected positively for CCR7 and CD45RO-negative, naive CD8 cells excluded terminally differentiated effector memory CD45RA+ cells. Donors, healthy HIV-negative adults, lacked recent acute infections or vaccinations. The clonotype comes from a man between 18 and 35 years old in good health. Some clones in this sample may be carry-over from other donors' samples. The chain uses TRBV7-6 and TRBJ2-1; D remains ambiguous. Sequenced material: naive CD8+ T cells from PBMCs. CDR3 coding DNA: TGTGCCAGCAGCTCCCAACGACCCGACCTCAATGAGCAGTTCTTC. This translates into CASSSQRPDLNEQFF.